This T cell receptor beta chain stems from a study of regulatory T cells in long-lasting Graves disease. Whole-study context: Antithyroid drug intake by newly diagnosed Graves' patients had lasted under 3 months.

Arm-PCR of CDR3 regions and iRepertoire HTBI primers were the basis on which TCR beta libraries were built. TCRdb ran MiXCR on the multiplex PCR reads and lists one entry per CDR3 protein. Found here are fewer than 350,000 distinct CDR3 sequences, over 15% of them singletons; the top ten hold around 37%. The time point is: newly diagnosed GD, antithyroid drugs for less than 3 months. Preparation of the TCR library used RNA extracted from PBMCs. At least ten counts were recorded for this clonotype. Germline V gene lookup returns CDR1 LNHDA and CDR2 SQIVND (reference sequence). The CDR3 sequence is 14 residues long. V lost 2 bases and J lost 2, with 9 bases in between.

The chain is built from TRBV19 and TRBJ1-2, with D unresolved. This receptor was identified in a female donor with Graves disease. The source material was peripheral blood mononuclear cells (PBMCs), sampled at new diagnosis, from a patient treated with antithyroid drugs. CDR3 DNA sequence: TGTGCCAGTAGTATAATTTTGCAGAACTATGGCTACACCTTC. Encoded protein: CASSIILQNYGYTF.